The 5 T cell receptor beta chains reported below all come from one sample, sequenced in a study of blood T cell repertoires in COVID-19. Data came from immunoSEQ multiplex PCR; TCRdb stores just in-frame clones and leaves some out. This sample has 250,000 to 350,000 clones, with roughly 80% found just once. The specimen sequenced was peripheral blood. The receptor set was obtained from a human donor with COVID-19, enrolled during active disease. The donor label of this sample is uncertain.

The CDR3 loop is CAERSGGSFYEQYF. DNA for the CDR3: TGTGCCGAAAGAAGCGGGGGCTCGTTCTACGAGCAGTACTTC. The chain links TRBV19 to TRBJ2-7; 8 bases agree with TRBD2. Germline trimming cut 11 bases from V and 3 bases from J; bases unmatched to any gene: 12. Germline values: CDR1 LNHDA, CDR2 SQIVND (reference sequence). The length of the CDR3 is 14 residues.

J is TRBJ2-3 and V is TRBV5-1; perhaps TRBD1 as D (6 bases). Germline V gene sequence: CDR1 SGHRS, CDR2 YFSETQ. CDR3 size: 14 residues. Trimming left V 4 bases short and J 4 bases short, with 13 bases between. The CDR3 is CASSITGFPDTQYF. For the CDR3, the DNA is TGCGCCAGCAGCATCACAGGGTTCCCAGATACGCAGTATTTT.

This sequence joins TRBV18 and TRBJ2-1, with TRBD2 matching over 10 bases. CDR3 length: 17 amino acids. Germline lookup yields CDR1 KGHSH and CDR2 LQKENI. V trimming: 3 bases; J trimming: 7 bases; junction bases outside the gene matches: 12. The chain's CDR3 is CASSPQQSSGRVNEQFF. CDR3 coding DNA: TGTGCCAGCTCACCCCAGCAGTCTAGCGGGAGAGTGAATGAGCAGTTCTTC.

The chain carries TRBV7-3 and TRBJ1-3, with 7 nucleotides matching TRBD1. The CDR3 spans 14 residues. The V gene end was trimmed by 5 bases and the J gene end by 1 base; junction bases not matched to a gene: 2. The germline gives CDR1 SGHTA, CDR2 FQGTGA. The CDR3 nucleotides read TGTGCCAGCAGCGAACAGGGGTCTGGAAACACCATATATTTT. Translating gives CASSEQGSGNTIYF.

This clone was counted a single time. The rearrangement uses TRBV12-5 and TRBJ1-1, with D possibly matching TRBD1 (5 bases). Between the trimmed V and J ends, which lost 8 bases and 0 bases, there was a span of 13 bases. The CDR3 totals 14 residues. Germline V gives CDR1 LGHNT, CDR2 FRNRAP. The CDR3 DNA is TGTGCTAGTCTTATGGAGGGGATGAACACTGAAGCTTTCTTT. Protein sequence: CASLMEGMNTEAFF.